The 3 T cell receptor beta chains below come from one sample, sequenced in a study of T cell responses to AZD1222 COVID-19 vaccine. Data came from immunoSEQ multiplex PCR; TCRdb stores just in-frame clones and leaves some out. Among tens of thousands of clones, 75% to 90% were seen once, and the ten largest hold about 9%. The specimen was peripheral blood, collected 28 days after the second AZD1222 dose. These receptors all come from an adult who received the AZD1222 COVID-19 vaccine.

This chain links TRBV24-1 with TRBJ2-1; D ambiguous. The CDR3 extends over 14 amino acids. The V gene's germline CDR1 is KGHDR and CDR2 SFDVKD. Between the trimmed V and J ends, which lost 5 bases and 3 bases, there was a span of 10 bases. This CDR3 is CATSAKASYNEQFF. The CDR3, as DNA: TGTGCCACCAGTGCGAAAGCCAGCTACAATGAGCAGTTCTTC.

This clone was counted once. V usage is TRBV25-1 and J usage is TRBJ1-4, with TRBD1 identical over 9 bases. Germline values: CDR1 MGHDK, CDR2 SYGVNS. CDR3 length equals 15 residues. Unmatched junction bases numbered 11, after V lost 7 bases and J lost 8 bases. This chain's CDR3 is CASTTGTGNGEKLFF. CDR3 nucleotide sequence: TGTGCCAGCACCACGGGGACAGGGAATGGGGAAAAACTGTTTTTT.

This chain connects TRBV2 to TRBJ1-1, with 8 bases matching TRBD1. Germline CDR1 and CDR2: SNHLY and FYNNEI. After removal of 4 bases from V and 1 base from J, the junction contained 5 bases not matched to a gene. The CDR3 runs to 15 residues. The CDR3 DNA is TGTGCCAGCAGTGCAGGACAGGGCTGGAACACTGAAGCTTTCTTT. Protein product: CASSAGQGWNTEAFF.